What follows are 13 T cell receptor beta chains derived from one specimen sequenced in a study of prognosis after radiotherapy for stage I lung cancer. Two-round multiplex PCR on genomic DNA was the method by which TCR beta CDR3 was amplified. First-round PCR employed TRBV- and TRBJ-specific primers for each gene. One entry per CDR3 protein, called by TCRdb with MiXCR from the multiplex PCR reads. In the table there are approximately 51,000 distinct CDR3 sequences, roughly 35% of which are singletons. Source: PBMCs, taken before or after stereotactic body radiation therapy (not recorded which). The receptor set was obtained from a donor aged 50 or older with non-small cell lung cancer.

This clonotype was seen many times. V gene TRBV29-1 combines with J gene TRBJ1-5; weak D call: TRBD1 (5 bases). The CDR3 spans 13 residues. The V gene's germline CDR1 is SQVTM and CDR2 ANQGSEA. V was pared by 4 bases and J by 2 bases, with 9 bases between. In nucleotides, the CDR3 is TGCAGCGTTGGGAGGGACGGCAATCAGCCCCAGCATTTT. This sequence encodes CSVGRDGNQPQHF.

Ten or more counts support this clonotype. CDR3 sequence reads: CASSPMSMNTEAFF. CDR3 DNA sequence: TGTGCCAGCAGTCCGATGTCAATGAACACTGAAGCTTTCTTT. This chain uses TRBV7-2 with TRBJ1-1; D call uncertain. Trimming took 6 bases from V and 0 from J, leaving 11 bases between them. The V gene's germline CDR1 is SGHTA and CDR2 FQGNSA. The CDR3 extends over 14 amino acids.

In its sample, this clonotype was seen many times. J is TRBJ2-1 and V is TRBV3-1, with D tentatively TRBD1 (6 bases). V shed 7 bases and J shed 0 bases, with 10 bases lying between them. The CDR3 has 14 residues. CDR1 and CDR2 (germline): LGHDT, YNNKEL (reference sequence). CDR3 in DNA: TGTGCCAGCACGGACAGAAGCTCCTACAATGAGCAGTTCTTC. Amino acid sequence: CASTDRSSYNEQFF.

Concerning this clonotype itself: A much larger clone differs from this one at a single base, so this may be a read error. V and J are TRBV6-2 or TRBV6-3 and TRBJ1-5, with D possibly matching TRBD1 (5 bases). The CDR3 extends over 14 amino acids. In germline, CDR1 is MNHEY, CDR2 SVGEGT. Trimming removed 6 bases at V and 9 bases at J, with 18 bases between. CDR3 sequence: CASSTGGAYRPQHF. CDR3 DNA sequence: TGTGCCAGCAGCACCGGCGGGGCGTATCGGCCCCAGCATTTT.

Comments on this clonotype: Without the conserved terminal phenylalanine or tryptophan, this CDR3 likely stems from a read error. The chain joins TRBV10-3 to TRBJ2-2; TRBD2 agrees at 7 bases. The CDR3 has 15 residues. Germline lookup yields CDR1 ENHRY and CDR2 SYGVKD. The ends lost 4 bases at V and 5 bases at J; junction bases unmatched: 7. The CDR3 loop is CAISGGGRKTGELFL. The CDR3, as DNA: TGTGCCATCAGTGGAGGCGGGAGAAAAACCGGGGAGCTGTTTCTT.

In its sample, this clonotype was seen many times. The chain combines TRBV6-5 with TRBJ1-1; D is perhaps TRBD1 (6 bases). CDR1 and CDR2 from the germline V gene are MNHEY and SVGAGI. The CDR3 is 16 amino acids. Trimming removed 1 base from V and 8 bases from J, with 20 bases in between. The DNA for the CDR3 is TGTGCCAGCAGTTACTGGGGGCAGGACGGGGCCTGGGAAGCTTTCTTT. It codes for CASSYWGQDGAWEAFF.

This clonotype was recorded at least ten times. The rearrangement uses TRBV6-1 and TRBJ2-5; D might be TRBD1 or TRBD2, each matching 7 bases. The CDR3 contains 14 residues. Germline lookup yields CDR1 MNHNS and CDR2 SASEGT. V was clipped by 6 bases and J by 4 bases, with 15 bases between them. CDR3 DNA: TGTGCCAGCAGCTCAGGGGGGAGGGTAGAGACCCAGTACTTC. It encodes CASSSGGRVETQYF.

This clonotype showed up many times. The V call is TRBV6-2 or TRBV6-3, the J call TRBJ1-6; D remains unclear. Per the germline V gene, CDR1 is MNHEY and CDR2 is SVGEGT. V lost 6 bases to trimming and J lost 7 bases, with 16 bases between them. This CDR3 is 15 amino acids long. The CDR3 spells CASRPRWALNSPLHF. The CDR3 region has the DNA TGTGCCAGCAGACCCCGGTGGGCGTTAAATTCACCCCTCCACTTT.

The table lists this clonotype with a count of one. The chain couples TRBV5-5 to TRBJ1-2; D gene uncertain. CDR1 is SGHKS, CDR2 YYEKEE, per germline (reference sequence). There are 14 residues in the CDR3. V dropped 3 bases and J dropped 0 bases, with 9 bases sitting between them. CDR3 amino acids: CASSSLAANYGYTF. Here the CDR3 DNA reads TGTGCCAGCAGCTCATTAGCAGCTAACTATGGCTACACCTTC.

Comments on this clonotype: This may stem from a read error, because a much larger clone lies one nucleotide away. The CDR3 DNA reads as TGTGCCAGCAGTTATGAAAGGGGGCGACGGTCCCGAGAGACCCAGTACTTC. This encodes CASSYERGRRSRETQYF. V is TRBV6-2 or TRBV6-3 and J is TRBJ2-5; 7 bases agree with TRBD1. CDR1 is MNHEY, CDR2 SVGEGT, per germline. The V segment lost 3 bases and the J segment 4 bases; nucleotides outside the gene matches: 14. The length of the CDR3 is 17 residues.

This clonotype showed up many times. The chain carries TRBV13 and TRBJ1-1; D unresolved. The V gene's germline CDR1 is PRHDT and CDR2 FYEKMQ (reference sequence). The CDR3 covers 12 residues. The V and J ends lost 4 bases and 2 bases respectively, with 5 bases between them. CDR3 DNA sequence: TGTGCCAGCAGCTCTGGAAACACTGAAGCTTTCTTT. Its translation is CASSSGNTEAFF.

This clonotype has a count of ten or more. The chain is built from TRBV19 and TRBJ1-6, with D uncertain. The CDR3 consists of 18 residues. Germline CDR1 is LNHDA and CDR2 is SQIVND (reference sequence). Trimming took 3 bases from V and 0 from J, leaving 15 bases between them. The CDR3 DNA reads TGTGCCAGTAGTATGTTCCCAGCTTCGCTCTCCTATAATTCACCCCTCCACTTT. This gives the protein CASSMFPASLSYNSPLHF.

Many counts were recorded for this clonotype. The V gene is TRBV6-5, the J gene TRBJ2-7, with a possible D match to TRBD1 (5 bases). Trimming left V 4 bases short and J 3 bases short, with 7 bases between. Germline-derived CDR1 and CDR2 are MNHEY and SVGAGI. The CDR3 extends over 12 amino acids. CDR3: CASSSDSYEQYF. The CDR3 region has the DNA TGTGCCAGCAGTTCTGACAGCTACGAGCAGTACTTC.